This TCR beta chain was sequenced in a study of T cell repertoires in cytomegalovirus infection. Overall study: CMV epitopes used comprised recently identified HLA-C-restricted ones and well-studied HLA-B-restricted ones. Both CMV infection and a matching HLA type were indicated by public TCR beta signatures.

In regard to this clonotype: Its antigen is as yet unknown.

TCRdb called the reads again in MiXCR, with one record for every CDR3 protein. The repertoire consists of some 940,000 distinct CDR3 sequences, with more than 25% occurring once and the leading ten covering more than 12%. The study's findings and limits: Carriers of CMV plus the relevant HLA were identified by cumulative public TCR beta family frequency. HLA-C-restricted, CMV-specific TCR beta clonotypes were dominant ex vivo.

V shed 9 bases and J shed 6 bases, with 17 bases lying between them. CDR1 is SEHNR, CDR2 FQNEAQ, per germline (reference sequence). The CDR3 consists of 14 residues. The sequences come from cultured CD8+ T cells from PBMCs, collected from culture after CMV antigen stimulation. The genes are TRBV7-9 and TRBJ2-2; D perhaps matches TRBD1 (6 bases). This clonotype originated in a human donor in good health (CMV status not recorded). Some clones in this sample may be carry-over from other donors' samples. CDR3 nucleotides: TGTGCCAGAATGGCAGGGGTCGGCCCCGGGGAGCTGTTTTTT. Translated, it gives CARMAGVGPGELFF.